The TCR beta chain described here comes from a study of shared clonotypes between healthy human individuals. The germline V gene has CDR1 SEHNR and CDR2 FQNEAQ (reference sequence). This CDR3 comprises 16 residues. The V gene lost 3 bases and the J gene lost 0 bases, with 12 bases spanning the gap. The method was immunoSEQ multiplex PCR; TCRdb's version includes in-frame clones alone and lacks a portion of them. The sample yields about 500,000 clones, roughly three quarters seen once. Healthy and HIV-negative, the adult donors had no recent acute infections or vaccinations. This clone was recorded many times. This same CDR3 is encoded by further DNA sequences in the sample.

The V call is TRBV7-9, the J call TRBJ2-1; a possible D gene is TRBD2 (5 bases). Sequencing was done on a sample of PBMCs. The sequence came from a woman in her 40s in good health. Some clones in this sample may be carry-over from other donors' samples. The CDR3 loop is CASSLSLASSYNEQFF. DNA of the CDR3: TGTGCCAGCAGCTTGAGCCTAGCCAGCTCCTACAATGAGCAGTTCTTC. The full variable domain, rest sourced from reference TRBV7-9 and TRBJ2-1, is DTGVSQNPRHKITKRGQNVTFRCDPISEHNRLYWYRQTLGQGPEFLTYFQNEAQLEKSRLLSDRFSAERPKGSFSTLEIQRTEQGDSAMYLCASSLSLASSYNEQFFGPGTRLTVL.